In its sample, the clone carrying this T cell receptor beta chain was seen once. MiXCR, applied by TCRdb to the 5' RACE reads, yields one record per CDR3 protein. The sample has about 160,000 distinct CDR3 sequences; around 18% are singletons. This entry comes from a study of CD8 T cells in ankylosing spondylitis. The CDR3 contains 12 residues. Trimming took 4 bases from V and 3 from J, leaving 9 bases between them. The V gene's germline CDR1 is SQVTM and CDR2 ANQGSEA. The TCR comes from a male donor with ankylosing spondylitis or in good health (not recorded which). The chain uses TRBV29-1 and TRBJ1-2; tentatively, D is TRBD1 (6 bases). Sequenced sample: blood, either unsorted or a sorted T cell fraction (not recorded which). The CDR3 coding sequence is TGCAGCGTTGGGGACATCTACTATGGCTACACCTTC. Amino acid sequence: CSVGDIYYGYTF.